One sample yielded the 19 T cell receptor beta chains listed below, sequenced in a study of early T cells in non-severe SARS-CoV-2 infection (dated by TCRdb to about 2021). The library was made by 5' RACE. Sequencing was carried out with a NextSeq 500. In TCRdb, the public reads were trimmed at Q25 with fastp and aligned with MiXCR, with productive beta chains retained. CDR3 protein duplicates are merged, each entry listing the most common genes and DNA. The sample table shows about 26,000 distinct CDR3 sequences, and roughly 4.6% are seen once. The ten largest account for under 4.5% of the sample. The sequenced sample consisted of whole blood. Receptors were obtained from an adult who was a healthcare worker with PCR-confirmed SARS-CoV-2 infection or an uninfected control (not recorded which).

Many counts were recorded for this clonotype. The chain combines TRBV12-3 or TRBV12-4 with TRBJ2-7; TRBD1 aligns across 11 bases. J gave up 6 bases and V 5 bases, and 9 bases lay outside the gene matches. CDR3 length: 15 amino acids. Here the CDR3 reads CASSPPGTGGFEQYF. CDR3 coding DNA: TGTGCCAGCAGTCCCCCGGGGACAGGGGGATTCGAGCAGTACTTC.

This clonotype was found a few times. The chain has TRBV24-1 and TRBJ2-1; 7 bases line up with TRBD2. The CDR3 length is 15 residues. From germline, CDR1 is KGHDR and CDR2 SFDVKD. Losses at the gene ends were 9 bases for V and 7 bases for J; bases not matched to a gene: 14. This chain's CDR3 is CATSPGRGRGNEQFF. In nucleotides, the CDR3 is TGTGCCACCTCCCCAGGGAGGGGCCGGGGGAATGAGCAGTTCTTC.

This chain links TRBV20-1 with TRBJ2-3; D call uncertain. The germline gives CDR1 DFQATT, CDR2 SNEGSKA (reference sequence). The CDR3 runs to 12 residues. Trimming pared 6 bases from V and 4 bases from J, leaving 11 bases between. Here the CDR3 reads CSAPTASDTQYF. DNA of the CDR3: TGCAGTGCGCCGACCGCCTCAGATACGCAGTATTTT.

This clonotype was detected ten times or more. The chain recombines TRBV3-1 with TRBJ2-3; 7 nucleotides match TRBD1. The CDR3 covers 15 residues. Trimming removed 2 bases from V and 1 base from J; junction bases left unmatched: 3. Germline loops: CDR1 LGHDT, CDR2 YNNKEL (reference sequence). The CDR3 DNA reads as TGTGCCAGCAGCCAACGAGGACAGGGCACAGATACGCAGTATTTT. Translated, it gives CASSQRGQGTDTQYF.

This sequence joins TRBV10-3 and TRBJ2-3; the D is unclear. Germline CDR1 is ENHRY and CDR2 is SYGVKD. V was clipped by 4 bases and J by 2 bases, with 7 bases between them. This CDR3 is 13 amino acids long. CDR3 in amino acids: CAISAPSTDTQYF. In nucleotides, the CDR3 is TGTGCCATCAGTGCGCCATCCACAGATACGCAGTATTTT.

This clonotype was recorded many times. The chain joins TRBV14 to TRBJ2-4; the D gene could be TRBD1 or TRBD2 (5 bases each). The V gene's germline CDR1 is SGHDN and CDR2 FVKESK. V was trimmed by 1 base and J by 0 bases, leaving 10 bases between them. CDR3 size: 16 residues. CDR3 sequence: CASSQGRGLAKNIQYF. CDR3 in DNA: TGTGCCAGCAGCCAAGGTCGGGGCCTAGCCAAAAACATTCAGTACTTC.

In its sample, this clonotype was seen many times. The rearrangement links TRBV11-2 to TRBJ2-2; D not certain. V lost 5 bases, J lost 5 bases, and 15 bases lay in between. Germline V gene sequence: CDR1 SGHAT, CDR2 FQNNGV. This CDR3 spans 15 amino acids. This CDR3 is CASSPVVGWTGELFF. For the CDR3, the DNA is TGTGCCAGCAGCCCCGTCGTGGGATGGACCGGGGAGCTGTTTTTT.

This clonotype was counted at least ten times. The chain carries TRBV5-6 and TRBJ1-6, with D possibly being TRBD1 (6 bases). The CDR3 extends over 14 amino acids. V gave up 4 bases and J gave up 8 bases, with 13 bases separating them. CDR1 is SGHDT, CDR2 YYEEEE, per germline. The CDR3 here is CASSPSGDYSPLHF. The CDR3 DNA reads TGTGCCAGCAGCCCATCAGGGGACTATTCACCCCTCCACTTT. The full variable domain, completed using reference TRBV5-6 and TRBJ1-6, is DAGVTQSPTHLIKTRGQQVTLRCSPKSGHDTVSWYQQALGQGPQFIFQYYEEEERQRGNFPDRFSGHQFPNYSSELNVNALLLGDSALYLCASSPSGDYSPLHFGNGTRLTVT.

This clonotype was recorded at least ten times. The J gene is TRBJ1-4, the V gene TRBV19; the match to TRBD1 covers 7 bases. This CDR3 comprises 15 residues. Germline CDR1 is LNHDA and CDR2 is SQIVND (reference sequence). Germline trimming cut 5 bases from V and 4 bases from J; bases unmatched to any gene: 7. CDR3: CASSGGTVYNEKLFF. The CDR3 nucleotides are TGTGCCAGTAGTGGAGGGACAGTATATAATGAAAAACTGTTTTTT.

In this sample, this clonotype turned up many times. The rearrangement links TRBV5-5 to TRBJ2-3; D uncertain. The V end lost 4 bases, the J end lost 0 bases, and 9 bases lay between the germline ends. In germline, CDR1 is SGHKS, CDR2 YYEKEE (reference sequence). This CDR3 is 14 amino acids long. Here the CDR3 reads CASSPTVSTDTQYF. Written as DNA, the CDR3 is TGTGCCAGCAGCCCGACGGTTAGCACAGATACGCAGTATTTT.

This clonotype appeared a few times. V usage is TRBV6-2 or TRBV6-3 and J usage is TRBJ2-7; no definite D call. The CDR3 extends over 10 amino acids. V lost 8 bases to trimming and J lost 3 bases, with 5 bases between them. Germline CDR1 and CDR2: MNHEY and SVGEGT. DNA for the CDR3: TGTGCCAGCGGGGTCTACGAGCAGTACTTC. Its translation: CASGVYEQYF.

V usage is TRBV20-1 and J usage is TRBJ2-7; 11 bases are shared with TRBD1. V gave up 4 bases and J gave up 4 bases; unmatched junction bases: 6. The CDR3 is 14 amino acids. Per the germline V gene, CDR1 is DFQATT and CDR2 is SNEGSKA (reference sequence). CDR3 sequence (DNA): TGCAGTGCTATCCCCGGGACAGGGGGGTACGAGCAGTACTTC. It yields the protein CSAIPGTGGYEQYF.

This clonotype was seen at least ten times. The rearrangement joins TRBV29-1 to TRBJ2-7; 8 bases align to TRBD1. Germline CDR1 is SQVTM and CDR2 is ANQGSEA. With V trimmed by 6 bases and J by 2 bases, 6 bases remained unmatched. CDR3 size: 13 residues. The CDR3 loop reads CSVETGDTYEQYF. DNA of the CDR3: TGCAGCGTCGAGACAGGGGACACCTACGAGCAGTACTTC.

This clonotype appeared many times. The rearrangement joins TRBV27 to TRBJ1-1; 7 bases map to TRBD1. Germline CDR1 reads MNHEY; CDR2 reads SMNVEV (reference sequence). V lost 4 bases to trimming and J lost 5 bases; unmatched junction nucleotides: 4. The CDR3 sequence is 13 residues long. CDR3 loop: CASSSQGWTEAFF. Written as DNA, the CDR3 is TGTGCCAGCAGTTCACAGGGGTGGACTGAAGCTTTCTTT.

This clonotype was recorded only once. J is TRBJ1-6 and V is TRBV10-3; no definite D call. V lost 7 bases and J lost 9, with 13 bases in between. This CDR3 comprises 13 residues. Germline CDR1 ENHRY, CDR2 SYGVKD. CDR3 region: CAINGGVGSPLHF. Written as DNA, the CDR3 is TGTGCCATCAACGGCGGGGTTGGTTCACCCCTCCACTTT.

This chain uses TRBV7-9 with TRBJ1-6; D not certain. The CDR3 is 14 amino acids. CDR1 and CDR2 (germline): SEHNR, FQNEAQ (reference sequence). The ends were cut back, 3 bases at V and 7 bases at J, with 10 bases in the middle. Here the CDR3 DNA reads TGTGCCAGCAGCTTGGGGAATCACAATTCACCCCTCCACTTT. Protein: CASSLGNHNSPLHF.

This clonotype was detected many times. The V gene is TRBV6-1, the J gene TRBJ2-5; D is unresolved. CDR3 length equals 15 residues. CDR1 is MNHNS, CDR2 SASEGT, per germline. Between the trimmed V and J ends, which lost 1 base and 2 bases, there was a span of 11 bases. The CDR3 region is CASSEDGRIQETQYF. The CDR3 region has the DNA TGTGCCAGCAGTGAAGATGGACGTATTCAAGAGACCCAGTACTTC.

This rearrangement joins TRBV10-3 to TRBJ2-5; TRBD1 aligns across 9 bases. Germline values: CDR1 ENHRY, CDR2 SYGVKD. The CDR3 is 15 residues long. V was pared by 6 bases and J by 5 bases, with 10 bases of the junction left unmatched. The CDR3 sequence is CAIRNSDRGEETQYF. In DNA form, the CDR3 reads TGTGCCATCAGGAACTCGGACAGGGGTGAGGAGACCCAGTACTTC.

The chain is built from TRBV29-1 and TRBJ2-1; D gene unclear. V gave up 4 bases and J gave up 4 bases, with 5 bases separating them. This CDR3 is built from 11 residues. The germline gives CDR1 SQVTM, CDR2 ANQGSEA. DNA for the CDR3: TGCAGCGTTGTTCTATACAATGAGCAGTTCTTC. Its translation: CSVVLYNEQFF.